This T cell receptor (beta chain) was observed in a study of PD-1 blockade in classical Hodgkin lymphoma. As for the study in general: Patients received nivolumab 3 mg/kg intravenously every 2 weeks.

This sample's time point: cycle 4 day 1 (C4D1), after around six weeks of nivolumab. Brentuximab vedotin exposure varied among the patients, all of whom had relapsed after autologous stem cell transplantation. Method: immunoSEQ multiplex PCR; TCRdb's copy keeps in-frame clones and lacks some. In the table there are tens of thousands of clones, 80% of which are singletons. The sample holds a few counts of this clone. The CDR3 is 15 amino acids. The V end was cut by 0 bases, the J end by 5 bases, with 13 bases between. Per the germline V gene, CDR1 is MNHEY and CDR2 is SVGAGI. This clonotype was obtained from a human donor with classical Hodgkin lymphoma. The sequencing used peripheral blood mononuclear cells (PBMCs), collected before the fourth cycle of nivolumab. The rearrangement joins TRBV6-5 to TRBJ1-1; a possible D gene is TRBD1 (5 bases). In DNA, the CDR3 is TGTGCCAGCAGTTACTCGACGGGGGTAACAACTGAAGCTTTCTTT. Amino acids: CASSYSTGVTTEAFF.